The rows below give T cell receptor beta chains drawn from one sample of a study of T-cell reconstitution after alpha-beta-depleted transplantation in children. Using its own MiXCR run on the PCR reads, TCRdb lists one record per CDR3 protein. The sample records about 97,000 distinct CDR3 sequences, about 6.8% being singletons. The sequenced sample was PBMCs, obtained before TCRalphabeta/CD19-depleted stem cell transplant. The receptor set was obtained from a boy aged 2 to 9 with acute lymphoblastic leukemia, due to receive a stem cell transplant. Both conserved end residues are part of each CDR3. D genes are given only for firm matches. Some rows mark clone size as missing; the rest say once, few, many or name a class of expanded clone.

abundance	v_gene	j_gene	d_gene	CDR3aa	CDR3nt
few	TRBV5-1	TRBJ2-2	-	CASHTPNTGELFF	TGCGCCAGCCATACACCGAACACCGGGGAGCTGTTTTTT
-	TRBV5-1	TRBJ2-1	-	CASSLLYGNEQFF	TGCGCCAGCAGCTTGCTTTACGGCAATGAGCAGTTCTTC
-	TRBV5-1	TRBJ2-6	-	CASSRGGMASGANVLTF	TGCGCCAGCAGCCGTGGAGGGATGGCCTCTGGGGCCAACGTCCTGACTTTC
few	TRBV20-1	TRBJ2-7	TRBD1	CSARDTGQGAQEQYF	TGCAGTGCTAGAGATACGGGACAGGGGGCTCAGGAGCAGTACTTC
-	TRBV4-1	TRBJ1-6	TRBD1	CASSQAPATGTMGSPLHF	TGCGCCAGCAGCCAGGCCCCAGCGACAGGGACAATGGGTTCACCCCTCCACTTT
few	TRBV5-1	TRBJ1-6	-	CASSSKQGSNSPLHF	TGCGCCAGCAGCTCAAAACAGGGCTCTAATTCACCCCTCCACTTT
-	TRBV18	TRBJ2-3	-	CASSPGAQDTQYF	TGTGCCAGCTCACCGGGCGCACAAGATACGCAGTATTTT
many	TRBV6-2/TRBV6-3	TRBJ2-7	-	CASSYRDTYEQYF	TGTGCCAGCAGTTACCGGGACACCTACGAGCAGTACTTC
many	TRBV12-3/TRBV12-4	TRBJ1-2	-	CASSTGGGGYTF	TGTGCCAGCAGTACCGGGGGAGGGGGCTACACCTTC
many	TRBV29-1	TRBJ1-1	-	CSAAQGTNTEAFF	TGCAGCGCCGCACAGGGAACGAACACTGAAGCTTTCTTT
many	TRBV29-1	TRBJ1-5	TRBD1	CSGGQGGNQPQHF	TGCAGCGGGGGACAGGGGGGGAATCAGCCCCAGCATTTT
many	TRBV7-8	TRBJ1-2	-	CASSSRQALNYGYTF	TGTGCCAGCAGCTCCCGACAGGCATTAAACTATGGCTACACCTTC
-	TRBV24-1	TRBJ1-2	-	CATSDDRWGGYTF	TGTGCCACCAGTGATGACAGGTGGGGTGGCTACACCTTC
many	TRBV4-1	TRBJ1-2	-	CASSQEPARNYGYTF	TGCGCCAGCAGCCAAGAACCAGCTCGTAACTATGGCTACACCTTC
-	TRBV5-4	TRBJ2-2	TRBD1	CASSLQQGAIGGELFF	TGTGCCAGCAGCCTGCAACAGGGGGCGATTGGCGGGGAGCTGTTTTTT
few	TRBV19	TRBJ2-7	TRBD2	CASSLRATSATYEQYF	TGTGCCAGTAGTCTCAGAGCTACTAGCGCTACCTACGAGCAGTACTTC
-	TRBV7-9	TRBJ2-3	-	CASSGGRNLPDTQYF	TGTGCCAGCAGTGGGGGGAGAAACCTACCAGATACGCAGTATTTT
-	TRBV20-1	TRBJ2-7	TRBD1	CSARDQPDRAEQYF	TGCAGTGCTAGAGACCAACCGGACAGGGCCGAGCAGTACTTC
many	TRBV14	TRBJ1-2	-	CASSSGVGARYGYTF	TGTGCCAGCAGCTCCGGGGTAGGGGCCCGCTATGGCTACACCTTC
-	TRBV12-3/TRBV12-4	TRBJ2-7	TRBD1	CASSGQGFSYEQYF	TGTGCCAGCAGCGGACAGGGTTTCTCCTACGAGCAGTACTTC
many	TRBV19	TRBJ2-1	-	CASSIKYFLDEQFF	TGTGCCAGTAGTATCAAGTATTTTTTGGATGAGCAGTTCTTC
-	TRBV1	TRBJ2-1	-	CTSSQGGPTSSYNEQFF	TGCACCAGCAGCCAAGGGGGCCCGACGAGCTCCTACAATGAGCAGTTCTTC
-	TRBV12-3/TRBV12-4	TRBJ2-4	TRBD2	CASSLGPRGGDIQYF	TGTGCCAGCAGTTTAGGGCCCCGGGGGGGTGACATTCAGTACTTC
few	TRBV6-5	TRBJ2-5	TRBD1	CASSSTTGGSETQYF	TGTGCCAGCAGCTCGACTACAGGGGGCTCAGAGACCCAGTACTTC
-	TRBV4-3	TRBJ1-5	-	CASSQARYSNQPQHF	TGCGCCAGCAGCCAGGCACGCTATAGCAATCAGCCCCAGCATTTT
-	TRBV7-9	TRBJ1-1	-	CASSPPLNTEAFF	TGTGCCAGCAGCCCTCCCCTGAACACTGAAGCTTTCTTT
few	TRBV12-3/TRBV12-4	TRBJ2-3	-	CASSFTGGATDTQYF	TGTGCCAGCAGTTTCACCGGCGGGGCCACAGATACGCAGTATTTT
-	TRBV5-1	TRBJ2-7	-	CASSARDGSCEQYF	TGCGCCAGCAGCGCGAGGGACGGATCCTGCGAGCAGTACTTC
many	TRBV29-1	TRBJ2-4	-	CSVEAWGIQYF	TGCAGCGTTGAGGCCTGGGGCATTCAGTACTTC
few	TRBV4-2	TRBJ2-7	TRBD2	CASSPRGTSLGSGEQYF	TGTGCCAGCAGCCCACGCGGGACTAGCTTAGGTTCGGGCGAGCAGTACTTC
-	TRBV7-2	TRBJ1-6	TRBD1	CASSFLTGRANSPLHF	TGTGCCAGCAGCTTCCTGACAGGGCGGGCGAATTCACCCCTCCACTTT
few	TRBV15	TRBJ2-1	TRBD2	CATSRGTSGGNNEQFF	TGTGCCACCAGCAGAGGGACTAGCGGGGGGAACAATGAGCAGTTCTTC
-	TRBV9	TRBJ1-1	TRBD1	CASTQGAAEAFF	TGTGCCAGCACACAGGGGGCCGCTGAAGCTTTCTTT
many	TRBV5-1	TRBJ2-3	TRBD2	CASSLRGAGSTDTQYF	TGCGCCAGCAGCTTGAGGGGAGCGGGAAGCACAGATACGCAGTATTTT
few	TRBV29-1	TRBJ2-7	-	CSVEGGETGRLEQYF	TGCAGCGTTGAAGGGGGCGAGACAGGCCGTCTCGAGCAGTACTTC
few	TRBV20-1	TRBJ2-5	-	CSAIGSQETQYF	TGCAGTGCCATCGGCAGTCAAGAGACCCAGTACTTC
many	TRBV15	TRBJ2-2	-	CATSSEGRPTGELFF	TGTGCCACCAGCAGTGAGGGCAGGCCCACCGGGGAGCTGTTTTTT
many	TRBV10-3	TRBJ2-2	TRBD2	CAISSSGLATGELFF	TGTGCCATCAGTTCGTCTGGACTAGCAACCGGGGAGCTGTTTTTT
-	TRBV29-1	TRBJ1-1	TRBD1	CSVATGGGPEAFF	TGCAGCGTTGCTACAGGGGGAGGGCCTGAAGCTTTCTTT
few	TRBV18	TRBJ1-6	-	CASSFRGDRERSPLHF	TGTGCCAGCTCATTTCGGGGCGACAGAGAGCGTTCACCCCTCCACTTT
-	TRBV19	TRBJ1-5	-	CASSIGGHFMVQPQHF	TGTGCCAGTAGTATAGGGGGTCACTTCATGGTTCAGCCCCAGCATTTT
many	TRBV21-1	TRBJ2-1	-	CASSTSGTGGNEQFF	TGTGCCAGCAGCACTTCCGGGACAGGGGGGAATGAGCAGTTCTTC
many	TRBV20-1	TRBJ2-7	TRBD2	CSAEGLAGGNRYEQYF	TGCAGTGCCGAAGGACTAGCGGGGGGAAATCGGTACGAGCAGTACTTC
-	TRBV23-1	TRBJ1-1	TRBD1	CASLLLIPGQAFRFEAFF	TGCGCCAGCCTACTACTTATCCCGGGACAGGCCTTCCGGTTTGAAGCTTTCTTT
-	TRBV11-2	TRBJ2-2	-	CASTGALSPGELFF	TGTGCCAGCACGGGGGCCTTGTCTCCCGGGGAGCTGTTTTTT